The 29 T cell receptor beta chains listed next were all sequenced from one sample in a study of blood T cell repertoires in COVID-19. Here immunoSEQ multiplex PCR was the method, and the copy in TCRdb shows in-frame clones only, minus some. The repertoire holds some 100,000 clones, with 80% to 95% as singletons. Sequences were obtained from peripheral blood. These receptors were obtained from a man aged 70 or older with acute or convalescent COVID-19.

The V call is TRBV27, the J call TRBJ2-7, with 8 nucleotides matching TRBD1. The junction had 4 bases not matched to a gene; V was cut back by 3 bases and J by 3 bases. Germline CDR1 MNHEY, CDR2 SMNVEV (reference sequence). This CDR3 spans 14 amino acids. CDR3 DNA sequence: TGTGCCAGCAGTTTGGCAGGGGGCTACTACGAGCAGTACTTC. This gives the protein CASSLAGGYYEQYF.

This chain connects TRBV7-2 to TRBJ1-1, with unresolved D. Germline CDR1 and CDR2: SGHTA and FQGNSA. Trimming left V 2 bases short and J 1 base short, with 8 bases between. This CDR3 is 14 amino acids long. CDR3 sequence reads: CASSLLSGNTEAFF. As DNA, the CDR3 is TGTGCCAGCAGCTTACTGTCCGGGAACACTGAAGCTTTCTTT.

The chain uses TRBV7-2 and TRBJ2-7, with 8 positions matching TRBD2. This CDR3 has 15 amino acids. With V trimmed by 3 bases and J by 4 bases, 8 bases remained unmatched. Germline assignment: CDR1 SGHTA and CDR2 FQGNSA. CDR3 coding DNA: TGTGCCAGCAGCTTGGGACTAGGGGAGGGTTACGAGCAGTACTTC. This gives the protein CASSLGLGEGYEQYF.

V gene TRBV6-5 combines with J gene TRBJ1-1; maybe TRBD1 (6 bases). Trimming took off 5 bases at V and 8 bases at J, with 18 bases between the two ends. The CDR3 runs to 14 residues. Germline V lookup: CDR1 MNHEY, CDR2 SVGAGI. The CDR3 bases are TGTGCCAGCAGTCCCCGAGGGGGACCCATCGAAGCTTTCTTT. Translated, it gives CASSPRGGPIEAFF.

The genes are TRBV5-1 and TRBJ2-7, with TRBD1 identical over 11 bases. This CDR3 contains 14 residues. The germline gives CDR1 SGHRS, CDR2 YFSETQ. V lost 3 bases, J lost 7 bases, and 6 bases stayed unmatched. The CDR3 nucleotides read TGCGCCAGCAGCTCGGGACAGGGGGTCCAAGAGCAGTACTTC. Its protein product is CASSSGQGVQEQYF.

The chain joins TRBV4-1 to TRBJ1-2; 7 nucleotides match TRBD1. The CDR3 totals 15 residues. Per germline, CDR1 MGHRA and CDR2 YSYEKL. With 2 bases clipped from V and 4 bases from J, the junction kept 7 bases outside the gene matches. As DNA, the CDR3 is TGCGCCAGCAGCCAAACCGGGACAGACCGCTATGGCTACACCTTC. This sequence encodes CASSQTGTDRYGYTF.

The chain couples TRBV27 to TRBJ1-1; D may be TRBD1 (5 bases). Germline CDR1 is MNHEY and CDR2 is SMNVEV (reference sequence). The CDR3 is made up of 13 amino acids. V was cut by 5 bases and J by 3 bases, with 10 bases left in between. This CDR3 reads CASSHQGYTEAFF. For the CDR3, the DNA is TGTGCCAGCAGTCACCAGGGATACACTGAAGCTTTCTTT.

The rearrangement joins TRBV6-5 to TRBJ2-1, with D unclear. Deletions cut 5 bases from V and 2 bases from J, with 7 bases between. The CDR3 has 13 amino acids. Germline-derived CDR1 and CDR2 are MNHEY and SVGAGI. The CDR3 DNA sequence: TGTGCCAGCAGTACCGACACCTACAATGAGCAGTTCTTC. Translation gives CASSTDTYNEQFF.

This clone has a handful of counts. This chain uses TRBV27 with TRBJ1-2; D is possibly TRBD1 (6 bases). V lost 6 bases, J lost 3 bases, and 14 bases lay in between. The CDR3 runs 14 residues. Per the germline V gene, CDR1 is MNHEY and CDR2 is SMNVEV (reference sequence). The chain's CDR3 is CASSRGGGYYGYTF. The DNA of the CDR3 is TGTGCCAGCAGCCGCGGCGGGGGCTACTATGGCTACACCTTC.

The CDR3 loop is CAMKLGAGAGEQYF. Written as DNA, the CDR3 is TGTGCCATGAAACTGGGCGCCGGGGCGGGGGAGCAGTACTTC. The chain has TRBV10-3 and TRBJ2-7, with D possibly being TRBD2 (6 bases). The germline V gene encodes CDR1 ENHRY and CDR2 SYGVKD. V gave up 9 bases and J gave up 7 bases, with 22 bases separating them. There are 14 residues in the CDR3.

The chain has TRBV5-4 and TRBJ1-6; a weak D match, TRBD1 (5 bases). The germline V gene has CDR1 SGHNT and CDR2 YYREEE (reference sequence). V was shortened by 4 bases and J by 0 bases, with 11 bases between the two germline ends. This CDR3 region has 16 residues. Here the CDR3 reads CASSPGLSSYNSPLHF. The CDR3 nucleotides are TGTGCCAGCAGCCCGGGACTGAGCTCCTATAATTCACCCCTCCACTTT.

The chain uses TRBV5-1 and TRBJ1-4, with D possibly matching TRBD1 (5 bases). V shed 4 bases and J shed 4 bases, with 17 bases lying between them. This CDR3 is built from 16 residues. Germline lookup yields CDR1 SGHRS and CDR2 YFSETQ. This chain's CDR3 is CASSPVKWGYNEKLFF. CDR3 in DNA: TGCGCCAGCAGCCCCGTTAAATGGGGCTATAATGAAAAACTGTTTTTT.

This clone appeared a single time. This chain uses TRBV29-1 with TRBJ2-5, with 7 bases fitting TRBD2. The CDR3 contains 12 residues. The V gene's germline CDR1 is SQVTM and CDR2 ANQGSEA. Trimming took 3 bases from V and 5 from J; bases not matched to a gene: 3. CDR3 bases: TGCAGCGTTGAGCGGGAGTATGAGACCCAGTACTTC. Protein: CSVEREYETQYF.

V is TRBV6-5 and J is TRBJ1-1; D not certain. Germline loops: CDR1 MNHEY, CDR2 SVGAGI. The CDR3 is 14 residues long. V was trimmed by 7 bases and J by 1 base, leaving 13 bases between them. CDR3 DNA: TGTGCCAGCAACCTTCTGGGGAGGAACACTGAAGCTTTCTTT. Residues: CASNLLGRNTEAFF.

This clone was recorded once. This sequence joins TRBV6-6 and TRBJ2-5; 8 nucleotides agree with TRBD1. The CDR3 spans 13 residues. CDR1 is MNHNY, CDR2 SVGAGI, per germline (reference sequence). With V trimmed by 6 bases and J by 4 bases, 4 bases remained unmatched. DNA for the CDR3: TGTGCCAGCAGCAAGGACAGGGTAGAGACCCAGTACTTC. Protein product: CASSKDRVETQYF.

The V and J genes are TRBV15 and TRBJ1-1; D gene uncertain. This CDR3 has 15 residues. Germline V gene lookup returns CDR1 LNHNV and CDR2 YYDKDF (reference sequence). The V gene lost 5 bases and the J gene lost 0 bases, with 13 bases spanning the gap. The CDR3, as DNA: TGTGCCACCAGCGGTCCGACAAGAATGAACACTGAAGCTTTCTTT. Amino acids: CATSGPTRMNTEAFF.

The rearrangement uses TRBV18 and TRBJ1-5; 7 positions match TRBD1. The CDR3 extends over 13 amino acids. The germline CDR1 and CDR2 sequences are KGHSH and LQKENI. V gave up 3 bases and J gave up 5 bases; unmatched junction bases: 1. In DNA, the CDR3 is TGTGCCAGCTCACCGGGGACAGATCAGCCCCAGCATTTT. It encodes CASSPGTDQPQHF.

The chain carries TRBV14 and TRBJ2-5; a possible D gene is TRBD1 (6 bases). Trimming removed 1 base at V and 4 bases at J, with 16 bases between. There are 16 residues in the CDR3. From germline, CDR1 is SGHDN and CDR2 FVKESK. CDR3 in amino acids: CASSQVEGVSGETQYF. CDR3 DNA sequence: TGTGCCAGCAGCCAAGTTGAGGGGGTCTCGGGAGAGACCCAGTACTTC.

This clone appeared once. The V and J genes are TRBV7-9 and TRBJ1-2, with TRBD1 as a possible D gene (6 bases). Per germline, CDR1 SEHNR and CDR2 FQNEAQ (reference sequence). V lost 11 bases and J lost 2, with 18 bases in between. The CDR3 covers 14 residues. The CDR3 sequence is CAPPGTLPNYGYTF. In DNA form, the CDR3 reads TGTGCCCCACCCGGGACACTCCCCAACTATGGCTACACCTTC. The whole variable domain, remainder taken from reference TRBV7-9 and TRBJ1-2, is DTGVSQNPRHKITKRGQNVTFRCDPISEHNRLYWYRQTLGQGPEFLTYFQNEAQLEKSRLLSDRFSAERPKGSFSTLEIQRTEQGDSAMYLCAPPGTLPNYGYTFGSGTRLTVV.

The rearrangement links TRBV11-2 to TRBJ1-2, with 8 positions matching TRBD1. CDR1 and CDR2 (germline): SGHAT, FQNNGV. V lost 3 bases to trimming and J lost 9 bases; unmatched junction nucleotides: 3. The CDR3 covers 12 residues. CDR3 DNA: TGTGCCAGCAGCTTGGACAGGGATCGCTACACCTTC. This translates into CASSLDRDRYTF.

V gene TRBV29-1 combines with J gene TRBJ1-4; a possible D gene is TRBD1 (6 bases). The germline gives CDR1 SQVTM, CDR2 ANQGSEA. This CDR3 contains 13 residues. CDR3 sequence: CGGGRRDDEKLFF. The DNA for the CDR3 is TGCGGGGGGGGGCGCAGGGACGATGAAAAACTGTTTTTT.

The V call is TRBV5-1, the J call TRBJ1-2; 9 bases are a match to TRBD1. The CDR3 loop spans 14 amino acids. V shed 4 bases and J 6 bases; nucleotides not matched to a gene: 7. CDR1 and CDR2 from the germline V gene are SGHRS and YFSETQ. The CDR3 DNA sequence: TGCGCCAGCAGCCGTACAGGGGGCATTGATGGCTACACCTTC. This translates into CASSRTGGIDGYTF.

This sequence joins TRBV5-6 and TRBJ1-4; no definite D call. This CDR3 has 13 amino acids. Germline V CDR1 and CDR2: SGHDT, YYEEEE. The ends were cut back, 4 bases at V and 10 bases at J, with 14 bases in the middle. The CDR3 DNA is TGTGCCAGCAGCCTGTGGGGAGACCGAAAACTGTTTTTT. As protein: CASSLWGDRKLFF.

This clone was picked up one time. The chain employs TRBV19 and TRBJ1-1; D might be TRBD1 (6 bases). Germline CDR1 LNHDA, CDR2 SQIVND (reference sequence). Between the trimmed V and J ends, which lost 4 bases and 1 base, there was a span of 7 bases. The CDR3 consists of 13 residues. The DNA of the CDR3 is TGTGCCAGTAGTAGGGGGCAGAACACTGAAGCTTTCTTT. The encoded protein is CASSRGQNTEAFF. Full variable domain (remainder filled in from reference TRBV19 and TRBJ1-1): DGGITQSPKYLFRKEGQNVTLSCEQNLNHDAMYWYRQDPGQGLRLIYYSQIVNDFQKGDIAEGYSVSREKKESFPLTVTSAQKNPTAFYLCASSRGQNTEAFFGQGTRLTVV.

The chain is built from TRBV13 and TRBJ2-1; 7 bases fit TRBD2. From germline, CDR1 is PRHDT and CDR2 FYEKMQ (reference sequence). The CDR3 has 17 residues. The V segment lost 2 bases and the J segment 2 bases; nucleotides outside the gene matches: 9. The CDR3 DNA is TGTGCCAGCAGCTTACGCGGTGGCCTAGCGGCCTACAATGAGCAGTTCTTC. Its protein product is CASSLRGGLAAYNEQFF.

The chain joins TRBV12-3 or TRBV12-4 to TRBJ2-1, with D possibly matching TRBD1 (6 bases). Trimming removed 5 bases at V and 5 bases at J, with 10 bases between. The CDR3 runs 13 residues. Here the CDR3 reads CASSADRHNEQFF. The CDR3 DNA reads TGTGCCAGCAGTGCCGACAGGCACAATGAGCAGTTCTTC.

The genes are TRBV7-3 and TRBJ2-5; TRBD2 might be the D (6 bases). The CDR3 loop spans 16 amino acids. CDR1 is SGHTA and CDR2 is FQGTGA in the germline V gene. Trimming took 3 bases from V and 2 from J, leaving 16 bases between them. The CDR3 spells CASSFQGGPSQETQYF. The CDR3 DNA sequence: TGTGCCAGCAGCTTCCAGGGAGGCCCCAGTCAAGAGACCCAGTACTTC.

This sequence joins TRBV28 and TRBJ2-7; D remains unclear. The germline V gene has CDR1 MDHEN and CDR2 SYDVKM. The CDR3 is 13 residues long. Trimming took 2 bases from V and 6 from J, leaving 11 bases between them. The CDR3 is CASSLDSLSEQYF. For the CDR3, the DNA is TGTGCCAGCAGTTTAGATAGTCTTTCCGAGCAGTACTTC.

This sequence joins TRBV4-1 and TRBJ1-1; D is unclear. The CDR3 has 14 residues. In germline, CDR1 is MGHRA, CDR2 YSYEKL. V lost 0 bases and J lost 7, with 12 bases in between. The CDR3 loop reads CASSQDSLGVEAFF. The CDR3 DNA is TGCGCCAGCAGCCAAGACAGCTTGGGAGTTGAAGCTTTCTTT.